This TCR beta chain emerged from a study of CD8 T cells in ankylosing spondylitis. Study findings and constraints: Ankylosing spondylitis blood seemed to carry a telltale TCR beta motif made of about 8 highly homologous variants.

TCRdb fed the 5' RACE reads into MiXCR, producing one record per CDR3 protein. The sample yields 250,000 to 350,000 distinct CDR3 sequences, less than 25% seen once. This clonotype was found a few times. Its antigen is not known. The source of this sequence is a female donor with ankylosing spondylitis or in good health (not recorded which). Source material: blood, either unsorted or a sorted T cell fraction (not recorded which).

CDR3 nucleotide sequence: TGTGCCAGCACCTACCACCCGGAGGATGAAAAACTGTTTTTT. Its translation is CASTYHPEDEKLFF. J is TRBJ1-4 and V is TRBV6-2 or TRBV6-3; D unclear. The CDR3 is 14 residues long. Trimming cost V 7 bases and J 6 bases, with 15 bases left between them. The germline V gene has CDR1 MNHEY and CDR2 SVGEGT.